These T cell receptor beta chains were read from a single sample in a study of cytomegalovirus exposure and HLA in healthy donors. TCRdb keeps only in-frame clones here, not all; method: immunoSEQ multiplex PCR. The repertoire consists of around 120,000 clones, with 80% occurring once and the leading ten covering about 10%. The sample was PBMCs. Receptors were obtained from a female donor in good health and CMV-seropositive. The CDR3 runs from the conserved cysteine through the conserved F or W. A D gene is named only where the DNA matches it firmly. Not every row has a clone size; where given, it reads once, few, many or a size class.

.	TRBJ1-6	TRBV6-1	TRBD1	TGTGCCAGCCACCCTTCGGGACAGTATAATTCACCCCTCCACTTT	CASHPSGQYNSPLHF
once	TRBJ1-3	TRBV4-2	.	TGTGCCAGCAGCCAAACTAATGGAAACACCATATATTTT	CASSQTNGNTIYF
.	TRBJ1-1	TRBV29-1	.	TGCAGCGTGAGGCCGAGCGGGGCGAATGAAGCTTTCTTT	CSVRPSGANEAFF
.	TRBJ1-6	TRBV6-5	.	TGTGCCAGCAGTTACGGTCCGGGAGATAAGGGGCCCCTCCACTTT	CASSYGPGDKGPLHF
.	TRBJ1-5	TRBV28	.	TGTGCCAGCACCACCACACGCCAGGGGATTCAGCCCCAGCATTTT	CASTTTRQGIQPQHF
.	TRBJ2-1	TRBV19	TRBD1	TGTGCCAGTAGCCGGACAGGGGCCAATGAGCAGTTCTTC	CASSRTGANEQFF
.	TRBJ1-5	TRBV20-1	.	TGCAGTGCTCCTCAGGGTCAGGCCCAGCATTTT	CSAPQGQAQHF
.	TRBJ2-2	TRBV5-5	.	TGTGCCAGCAGCCCTCAAGACAGGAACACCGGGGAGCTGTTTTTT	CASSPQDRNTGELFF
.	TRBJ1-2	TRBV12-2	.	TGTGCAAGTCGCCAGCCGGGACAGTTCCATGGCTACACCTTC	CASRQPGQFHGYTF
.	TRBJ1-6	TRBV7-2	.	TGTGCCAGCAGCTTATGGGGTACAGGGTGGGCGCCCCTCCACTTT	CASSLWGTGWAPLHF
once	TRBJ2-3	TRBV28	TRBD1	TGTGCCAGCATCCGACAGGGAACAGATACGCAGTATTTT	CASIRQGTDTQYF